This TCR beta chain originates from a study of neoadjuvant anti-PD-1 for oral cavity cancer. In the study overall: Patients without progression received a fourth nivolumab dose around day 43, then surgical resection on days 50-56.

The CDR3 totals 14 residues. Per the germline V gene, CDR1 is WSHSY and CDR2 is SAAADI. V lost 6 bases, J lost 0 bases, and 8 bases lay in between. General observations from the study: PBMC Gini-index clonality exceeded responders' in non-responders post-nivolumab.

Time point indicated: after neoadjuvant nivolumab, at surgical resection. Profiled with immunoSEQ multiplex PCR; TCRdb holds only in-frame clones, not every one. The sample holds over 13,000 clones, 75% seen once. Worth noting for this clone: Its antigen is undetermined.

The sequencing here drew on PBMCs, taken after nivolumab (anti-PD-1) treatment. V usage is TRBV10-2 and J usage is TRBJ2-2; D is possibly TRBD1 or TRBD2 (5 bases each). The source is a person aged 35 to 85 with oral cavity squamous cell carcinoma. CDR3 sequence: CASSGTANTGELFF. CDR3 bases: TGCGCCAGCAGCGGGACGGCGAACACCGGGGAGCTGTTTTTT.